This is a list of T cell receptor beta chains from one sample in a study of Ad26.COV2.S vaccination and SARS-CoV-2 variants. The repertoire was sequenced with immunoSEQ multiplex PCR; TCRdb's copy has only in-frame clones and lacks some. The sample lists 360,000 or so clones, around 90% occurring once. Specimen: peripheral blood, collected in a trial of Ad26.COV2.S vaccine versus placebo. The receptors derive from a person aged 18-65 years who received the Ad26.COV2.S COVID-19 vaccine or a placebo. Each CDR3 is given with its conserved first and last residue. D genes are given only for firm matches. The size field is filled for only some rows; it gives once, few, many or a size class.

TRBJ2-1 | TRBV7-6 | NA | NA | CASSLGGVNEQFF | TGTGCCAGCAGCCTAGGCGGGGTGAATGAGCAGTTCTTC
TRBJ2-3 | TRBV3-1/TRBV3-2 | NA | TRBD1 | CASSHGTGIVTDTQYF | TGTGCCAGCAGCCACGGGACAGGGATTGTCACAGATACGCAGTATTTT
TRBJ2-7 | TRBV30 | NA | NA | CAWSPPWGQSTREQYF | TGTGCCTGGAGTCCTCCTTGGGGACAAAGTACTAGGGAGCAGTACTTC
TRBJ1-5 | TRBV5-5 | NA | TRBD1 | CASSRGQLPSNQPQHF | TGTGCCAGCAGCCGGGGACAGTTACCTAGCAATCAGCCCCAGCATTTT
TRBJ1-1 | TRBV15 | once | NA | CATSRDQGDAAFF | TGTGCCACCAGCAGAGATCAAGGGGACGCAGCTTTCTTT
TRBJ2-5 | TRBV12-3/TRBV12-4 | NA | TRBD2 | CASRPGGAETQYF | TGTGCCAGCAGACCGGGGGGGGCAGAGACCCAGTACTTC
TRBJ1-1 | TRBV7-3 | NA | NA | CASSPETAGGTEAFF | TGTGCCAGCAGCCCTGAGACAGCCGGGGGCACTGAAGCTTTCTTT
TRBJ1-2 | TRBV19 | NA | NA | CASRDTRYGYTF | TGTGCCAGTAGGGACACCCGCTATGGCTACACCTTC
TRBJ2-2 | TRBV9 | NA | TRBD1 | CASSLRDRGFSGELFF | TGTGCCAGCAGCCTCCGGGACAGGGGTTTTTCCGGGGAGCTGTTTTTT
TRBJ2-7 | TRBV2 | NA | NA | CASSEIGPEQYF | TGTGCCAGCAGTGAAATAGGGCCCGAGCAGTACTTC
TRBJ1-5 | TRBV15 | NA | NA | CATSIPGQPQHF | TGTGCCACCAGCATTCCGGGGCAGCCCCAGCATTTT
TRBJ2-7 | TRBV4-2 | NA | NA | CASSQDKDGAYEQYF | TGTGCCAGCAGCCAAGATAAGGACGGCGCCTACGAGCAGTACTTC
TRBJ1-6 | TRBV6-5 | NA | NA | CASSRTVYNSPLHF | TGTGCCAGCAGTCGGACGGTTTATAATTCACCCCTCCACTTT
TRBJ1-2 | TRBV4-3 | NA | NA | CASSQAGLLSHGYTF | TGCGCCAGCAGCCAAGCGGGACTCCTTAGCCATGGCTACACCTTC
TRBJ2-2 | TRBV5-1 | NA | TRBD2 | CASSWSGGTGELFF | TGCGCCAGCAGCTGGTCGGGGGGAACCGGGGAGCTGTTTTTT
TRBJ2-1 | TRBV5-1 | once | NA | CASSGLYYEQFF | TGCGCCAGCAGCGGCCTCTACTATGAGCAGTTCTTC
TRBJ1-2 | TRBV6-1 | NA | TRBD1 | CASSDPPTGRDYGYTF | TGTGCCAGCAGTGATCCTCCGACAGGGAGGGACTATGGCTACACCTTC
TRBJ2-6 | TRBV7-6 | NA | TRBD1 | CASSLAGQGKGGANVLTF | TGTGCCAGCAGCTTAGCCGGACAGGGGAAAGGTGGGGCCAACGTCCTGACTTTC
TRBJ1-1 | TRBV29-1 | NA | TRBD1 | CSVGSGGTEAFF | TGCAGCGTTGGTTCAGGGGGCACTGAAGCTTTCTTT
TRBJ2-4 | TRBV5-6 | once | NA | CASSLVNNRDIQYF | TGTGCCAGCAGCTTGGTCAACAATAGGGACATTCAGTACTTC